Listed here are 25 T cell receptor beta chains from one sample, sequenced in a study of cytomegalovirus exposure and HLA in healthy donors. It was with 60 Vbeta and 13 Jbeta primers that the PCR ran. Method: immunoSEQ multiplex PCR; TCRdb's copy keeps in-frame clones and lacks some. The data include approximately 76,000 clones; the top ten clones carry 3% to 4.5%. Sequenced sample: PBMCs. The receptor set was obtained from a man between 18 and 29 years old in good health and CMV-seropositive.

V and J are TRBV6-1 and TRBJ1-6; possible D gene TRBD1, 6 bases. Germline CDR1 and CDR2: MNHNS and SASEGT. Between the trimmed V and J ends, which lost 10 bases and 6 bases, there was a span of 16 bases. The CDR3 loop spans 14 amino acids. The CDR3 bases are TGTGCCACCATAATGGACAGTGCTAATTCACCCCTCCACTTT. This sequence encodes CATIMDSANSPLHF.

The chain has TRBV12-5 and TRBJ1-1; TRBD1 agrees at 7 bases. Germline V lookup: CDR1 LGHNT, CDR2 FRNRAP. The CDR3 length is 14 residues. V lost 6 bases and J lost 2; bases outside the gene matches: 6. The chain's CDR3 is CASGPRQGNTEAFF. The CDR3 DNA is TGTGCTAGTGGGCCTCGACAGGGTAACACTGAAGCTTTCTTT.

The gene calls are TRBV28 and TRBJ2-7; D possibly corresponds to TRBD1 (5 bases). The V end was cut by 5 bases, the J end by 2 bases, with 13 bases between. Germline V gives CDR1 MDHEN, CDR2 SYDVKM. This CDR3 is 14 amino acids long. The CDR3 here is CASSPPDRAYEQYF. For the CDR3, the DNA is TGTGCCAGCAGTCCACCAGACAGAGCCTACGAGCAGTACTTC. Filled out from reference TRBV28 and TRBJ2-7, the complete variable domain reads DVKVTQSSRYLVKRTGEKVFLECVQDMDHENMFWYRQDPGLGLRLIYFSYDVKMKEKGDIPEGYSVSREKKERFSLILESASTNQTSMYLCASSPPDRAYEQYFGPGTRLTVT.

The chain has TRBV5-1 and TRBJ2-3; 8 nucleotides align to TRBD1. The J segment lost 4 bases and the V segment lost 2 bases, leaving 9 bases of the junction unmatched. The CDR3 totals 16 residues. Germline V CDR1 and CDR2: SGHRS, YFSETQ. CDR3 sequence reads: CASSFSGQVGADTQYF. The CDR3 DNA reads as TGCGCCAGCAGCTTCTCGGGACAGGTCGGCGCAGATACGCAGTATTTT. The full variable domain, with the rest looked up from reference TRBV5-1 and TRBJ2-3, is KAGVTQTPRYLIKTRGQQVTLSCSPISGHRSVSWYQQTPGQGLQFLFEYFSETQRNKGNFPGRFSGRQFSNSRSEMNVSTLELGDSALYLCASSFSGQVGADTQYFGPGTRLTVL.

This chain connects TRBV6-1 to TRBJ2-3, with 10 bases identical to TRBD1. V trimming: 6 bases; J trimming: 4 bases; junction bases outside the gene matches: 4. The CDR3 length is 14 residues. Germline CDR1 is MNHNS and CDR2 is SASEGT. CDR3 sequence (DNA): TGTGCCAGCAGAGGCGGACAGGGGGCAGATACGCAGTATTTT. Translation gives CASRGGQGADTQYF.

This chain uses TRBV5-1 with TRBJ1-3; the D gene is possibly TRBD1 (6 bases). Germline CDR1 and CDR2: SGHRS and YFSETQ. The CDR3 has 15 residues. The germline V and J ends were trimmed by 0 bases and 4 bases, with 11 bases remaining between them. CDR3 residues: CASSLVTGGGNTIYF. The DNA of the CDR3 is TGCGCCAGCAGCTTGGTGACAGGAGGAGGAAACACCATATATTTT.

This CDR3 reads CASSLAQEGYTF. DNA for the CDR3: TGTGCCAGCAGCTTAGCACAAGAAGGCTACACCTTC. The chain uses TRBV7-9 and TRBJ1-2; D gene uncertain. The germline CDR1 and CDR2 sequences are SEHNR and FQNEAQ (reference sequence). This CDR3 contains 12 residues. The germline V and J ends were trimmed by 0 bases and 8 bases, with 7 bases remaining between them.

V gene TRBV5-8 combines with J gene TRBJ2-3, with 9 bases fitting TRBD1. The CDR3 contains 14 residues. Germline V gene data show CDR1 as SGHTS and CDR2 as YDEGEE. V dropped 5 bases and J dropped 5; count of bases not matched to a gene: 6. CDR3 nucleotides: TGTGCCAGCAGTCTGGGACAGGGTGGAGATACGCAGTATTTT. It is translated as CASSLGQGGDTQYF.

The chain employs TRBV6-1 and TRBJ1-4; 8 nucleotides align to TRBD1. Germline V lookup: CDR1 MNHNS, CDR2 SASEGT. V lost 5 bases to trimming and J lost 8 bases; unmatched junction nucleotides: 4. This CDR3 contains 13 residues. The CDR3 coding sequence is TGTGCCAGCAGTCTCGGGACAGGCGAAAAACTGTTTTTT. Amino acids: CASSLGTGEKLFF.

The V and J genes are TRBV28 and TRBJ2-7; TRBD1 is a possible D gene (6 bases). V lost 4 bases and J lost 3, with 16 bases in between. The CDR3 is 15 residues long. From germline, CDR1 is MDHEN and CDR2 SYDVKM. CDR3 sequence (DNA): TGTGCCAGCAGTTCCCCTTGGACAGCGGTCTACGAGCAGTACTTC. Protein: CASSSPWTAVYEQYF.

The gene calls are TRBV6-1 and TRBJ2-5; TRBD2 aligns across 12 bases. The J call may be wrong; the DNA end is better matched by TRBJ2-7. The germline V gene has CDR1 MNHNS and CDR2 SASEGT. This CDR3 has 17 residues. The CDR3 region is CASSGRTSGAFTYEQYF. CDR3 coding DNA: TGTGCCAGCAGTGGGCGGACTAGCGGGGCGTTCACCTACGAGCAGTACTTC.

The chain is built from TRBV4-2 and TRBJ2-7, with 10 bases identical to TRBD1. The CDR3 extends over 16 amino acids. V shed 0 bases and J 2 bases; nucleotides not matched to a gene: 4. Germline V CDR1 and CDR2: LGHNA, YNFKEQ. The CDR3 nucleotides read TGTGCCAGCAGCCAAGAGGGGACAGGGGCCGCCTACGAGCAGTACTTC. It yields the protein CASSQEGTGAAYEQYF.

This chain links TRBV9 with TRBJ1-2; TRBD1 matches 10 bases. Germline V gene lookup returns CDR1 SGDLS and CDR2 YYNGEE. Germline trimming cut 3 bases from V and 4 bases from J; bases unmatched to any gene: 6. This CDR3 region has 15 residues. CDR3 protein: CASSAGTGAGYGYTF. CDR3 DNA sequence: TGTGCCAGCAGCGCCGGGACAGGGGCAGGCTATGGCTACACCTTC.

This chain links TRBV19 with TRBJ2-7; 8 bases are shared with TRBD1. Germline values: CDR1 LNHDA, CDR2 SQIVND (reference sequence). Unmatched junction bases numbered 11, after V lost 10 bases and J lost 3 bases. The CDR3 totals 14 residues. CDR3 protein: CATSQAGGFYEQYF. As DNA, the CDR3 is TGTGCCACTTCCCAGGCAGGGGGCTTCTACGAGCAGTACTTC. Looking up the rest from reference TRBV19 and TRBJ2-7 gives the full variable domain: DGGITQSPKYLFRKEGQNVTLSCEQNLNHDAMYWYRQDPGQGLRLIYYSQIVNDFQKGDIAEGYSVSREKKESFPLTVTSAQKNPTAFYLCATSQAGGFYEQYFGPGTRLTVT.

In nucleotides, the CDR3 is TGTGCCAGTAGAGGAGGAGACGTCAAGTCTAACTATGGCTACACCTTC. This sequence encodes CASRGGDVKSNYGYTF. The V call is TRBV19, the J call TRBJ1-2; no firm D call. In germline, CDR1 is LNHDA, CDR2 SQIVND (reference sequence). There are 16 residues in the CDR3. V was clipped by 6 bases and J by 0 bases, with 17 bases between them.

The CDR3 reads CAWSLAASYEQYF. In DNA, the CDR3 is TGTGCCTGGAGCCTAGCGGCCTCCTACGAGCAGTACTTC. The rearrangement uses TRBV30 and TRBJ2-7, with 7 bases identical to TRBD2. The CDR3 length is 13 residues. Per germline, CDR1 GTSNPN and CDR2 SVGIG (reference sequence). Unmatched junction bases numbered 2, after V lost 3 bases and J lost 0 bases.

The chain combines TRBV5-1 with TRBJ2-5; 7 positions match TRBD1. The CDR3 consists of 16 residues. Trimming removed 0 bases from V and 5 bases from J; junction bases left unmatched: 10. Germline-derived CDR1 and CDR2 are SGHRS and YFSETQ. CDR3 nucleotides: TGCGCCAGCAGCTTGGCCGTAACAGGGGAGCTGGAGACCCAGTACTTC. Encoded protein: CASSLAVTGELETQYF. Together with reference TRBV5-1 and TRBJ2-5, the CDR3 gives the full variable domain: KAGVTQTPRYLIKTRGQQVTLSCSPISGHRSVSWYQQTPGQGLQFLFEYFSETQRNKGNFPGRFSGRQFSNSRSEMNVSTLELGDSALYLCASSLAVTGELETQYFGPGTRLLVL.

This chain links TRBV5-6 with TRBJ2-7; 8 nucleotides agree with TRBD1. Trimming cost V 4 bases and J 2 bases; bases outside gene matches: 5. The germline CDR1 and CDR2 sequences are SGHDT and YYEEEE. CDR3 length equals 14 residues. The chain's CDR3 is CASSPYRGAYEQYF. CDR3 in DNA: TGTGCCAGCAGCCCATACAGGGGGGCCTACGAGCAGTACTTC.

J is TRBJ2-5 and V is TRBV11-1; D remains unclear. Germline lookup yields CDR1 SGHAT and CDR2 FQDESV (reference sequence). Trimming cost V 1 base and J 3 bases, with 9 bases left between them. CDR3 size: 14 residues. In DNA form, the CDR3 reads TGTGCCAGCAGCTTAGGTCCTGCGAAAGAGACCCAGTACTTC. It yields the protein CASSLGPAKETQYF.

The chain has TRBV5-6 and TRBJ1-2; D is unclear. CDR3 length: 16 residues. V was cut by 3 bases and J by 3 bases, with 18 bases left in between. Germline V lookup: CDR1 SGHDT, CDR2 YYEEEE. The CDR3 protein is CASSWRNLNWYYGYTF. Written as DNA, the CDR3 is TGTGCCAGCAGCTGGCGGAACCTCAACTGGTACTATGGCTACACCTTC.

The CDR3 sequence is CASSFATGVGQPQHF. For the CDR3, the DNA is TGTGCCAGCAGCTTCGCGACAGGGGTAGGTCAGCCCCAGCATTTT. V usage is TRBV5-8 and J usage is TRBJ1-5; 8 bases align to TRBD1. Trimming removed 2 bases from V and 6 bases from J; junction bases left unmatched: 7. This CDR3 region has 15 residues. From germline, CDR1 is SGHTS and CDR2 YDEGEE.

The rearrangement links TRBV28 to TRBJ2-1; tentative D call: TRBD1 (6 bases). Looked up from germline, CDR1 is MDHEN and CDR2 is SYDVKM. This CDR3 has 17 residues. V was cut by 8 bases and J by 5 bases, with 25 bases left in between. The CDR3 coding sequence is TGTGCCAGCGAGGGATGGGACCAGGGGCTAAAAGACAATGAGCAGTTCTTC. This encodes CASEGWDQGLKDNEQFF.

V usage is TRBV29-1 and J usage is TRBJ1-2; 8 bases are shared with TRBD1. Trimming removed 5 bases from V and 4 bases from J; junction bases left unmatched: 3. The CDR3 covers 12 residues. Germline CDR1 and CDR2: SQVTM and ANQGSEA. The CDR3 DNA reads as TGCAGCGTTCGACAGGGGACCTATGGCTACACCTTC. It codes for CSVRQGTYGYTF.

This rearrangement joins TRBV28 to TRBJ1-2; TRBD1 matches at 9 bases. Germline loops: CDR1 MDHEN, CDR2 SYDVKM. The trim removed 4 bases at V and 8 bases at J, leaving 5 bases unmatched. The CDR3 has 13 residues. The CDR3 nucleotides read TGTGCCAGCAGTTGGGGACAGGGCAACGGCTACACCTTC. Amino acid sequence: CASSWGQGNGYTF.

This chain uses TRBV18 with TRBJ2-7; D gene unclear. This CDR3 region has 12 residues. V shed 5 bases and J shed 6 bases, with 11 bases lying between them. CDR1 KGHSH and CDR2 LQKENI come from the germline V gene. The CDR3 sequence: CASSSPGSEQYF. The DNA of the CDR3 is TGTGCCAGCTCATCGCCCGGGTCCGAGCAGTACTTC. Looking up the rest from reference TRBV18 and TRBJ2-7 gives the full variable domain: NAGVMQNPRHLVRRRGQEARLRCSPMKGHSHVYWYRQLPEEGLKFMVYLQKENIIDESGMPKERFSAEFPKEGPSILRIQQVVRGDSAAYFCASSSPGSEQYFGPGTRLTVT.